This entry lists 5 T cell receptor beta chains sequenced from one sample in a study of pediatric ulcerative colitis. Profiled with immunoSEQ multiplex PCR; TCRdb holds only in-frame clones, not every one. This table has about 35,000 clones, 80% to 90% appearing once. During colonoscopy, one to two rectal pinch biopsies were collected. Sequencing was performed on gut tissue. These receptors were collected from a boy younger than 18 with mild ulcerative colitis.

This chain joins TRBV9 and TRBJ2-1; tentative D call: TRBD2 (6 bases). V was pared by 0 bases and J by 0 bases, with 10 bases between. The CDR3 is 16 amino acids. Germline V gene data show CDR1 as SGDLS and CDR2 as YYNGEE. The chain's CDR3 is CASSVGRDSSYNEQFF. CDR3 sequence (DNA): TGTGCCAGCAGCGTAGGGCGGGATAGCTCCTACAATGAGCAGTTCTTC.

The chain combines TRBV27 with TRBJ1-5; 10 bases line up with TRBD1. J gave up 2 bases and V 2 bases, and 12 bases lay outside the gene matches. Germline CDR1 MNHEY, CDR2 SMNVEV (reference sequence). The CDR3 contains 19 residues. This CDR3 reads CASSLRPPGQGSGNQPQHF. CDR3 nucleotides: TGTGCCAGCAGTTTAAGGCCCCCGGGACAGGGGAGCGGCAATCAGCCCCAGCATTTT.

The rearrangement uses TRBV6-6 and TRBJ1-1, with D maybe TRBD1 (6 bases). The CDR3 covers 14 residues. V gave up 5 bases and J gave up 5 bases, with 15 bases separating them. Germline-derived CDR1 and CDR2 are MNHNY and SVGAGI (reference sequence). CDR3 protein: CASSPPGQRTEAFF. The CDR3 DNA is TGTGCCAGCAGTCCCCCCGGACAGAGGACTGAAGCTTTCTTT.

This chain's CDR3 is CASSTKGRKRGNIQYF. The CDR3 region has the DNA TGCGCCAGCAGCACAAAGGGACGGAAGAGGGGAAACATTCAGTACTTC. The V gene is TRBV4-1, the J gene TRBJ2-4; D may correspond to TRBD1 or TRBD2 (5 bases each). This CDR3 region has 16 residues. The V and J ends lost 5 bases and 6 bases respectively, with 20 bases between them. CDR1 is MGHRA and CDR2 is YSYEKL in the germline V gene.

This rearrangement joins TRBV11-3 to TRBJ2-7; D might be TRBD1 or TRBD2, each matching 5 bases. Trimming removed 6 bases from V and 5 bases from J, with 17 bases in between. The CDR3 runs 14 residues. Germline CDR1 SGHNT, CDR2 YENEEA. CDR3 bases: TGTGCCAGCAGTGGATATAGTATGGGGGACGAGCAGTACTTC. It translates to CASSGYSMGDEQYF.